The 25 T cell receptor beta chains below were found in one sample sequenced in a study of shared clonotypes between healthy human individuals (TCRdb year 2020). The receptor library was made with the immunoSEQ multiplex PCR assay. As stored in TCRdb, this immuneACCESS dataset retains in-frame rearrangements with V and J assigned. A fraction of the clones does not appear; measured against another copy, unresolved V genes explain less than half of the discrepancy, and the remainder lacks a known reason. The sample includes about 670,000 clones, with more than 70% observed a single time. The top ten constitute 1.5% to 2% of the sample. Material: memory CD4+ T cells sorted from blood. This specimen's cell subset or site label, interpreted: CD45RA-negative fraction. These receptors all stem from a woman aged 25 to 39 in good health.

The V and J genes are TRBV28 and TRBJ1-5; no clear D. V was shortened by 5 bases and J by 3 bases, with 11 bases between the two germline ends. CDR1 MDHEN and CDR2 SYDVKM come from the germline V gene. This CDR3 is built from 14 residues. CDR3 DNA: TGTGCCAGCAGTCCTGCCAAGTTCAATCAGCCCCAGCATTTT. This gives the protein CASSPAKFNQPQHF. Complete variable domain (other parts from reference TRBV28 and TRBJ1-5): DVKVTQSSRYLVKRTGEKVFLECVQDMDHENMFWYRQDPGLGLRLIYFSYDVKMKEKGDIPEGYSVSREKKERFSLILESASTNQTSMYLCASSPAKFNQPQHFGDGTRLSIL.

V usage is TRBV29-1 and J usage is TRBJ2-5, with D tentatively TRBD2 (5 bases). Trimming removed 0 bases from V and 5 bases from J, with 19 bases in between. The length of the CDR3 is 16 residues. Germline CDR1 is SQVTM and CDR2 is ANQGSEA. The CDR3 DNA is TGCAGCGTTGAAGACCGTCACACTCGAGGGTGGGAGACCCAGTACTTC. It codes for CSVEDRHTRGWETQYF.

The chain carries TRBV6-7 and TRBJ1-1, with D hard to call. TRBV6-7 has ORF status, its function being uncertain. This CDR3 region has 16 residues. Trimming took 2 bases from V and 2 from J, leaving 15 bases between them. The CDR3 nucleotides are TGTGCCAGCAGTTACCCTTCTTTGAAATGCAACACTGAAGCTTTCTTT. Amino acids: CASSYPSLKCNTEAFF.

This chain joins TRBV27 and TRBJ2-2, with D possibly matching TRBD1 (5 bases). Trimming removed 5 bases at V and 7 bases at J, with 11 bases between. The CDR3 totals 13 residues. Germline CDR1 MNHEY, CDR2 SMNVEV (reference sequence). Written as DNA, the CDR3 is TGTGCCAGCAGTCCTACAGGACACGGGGAGCTGTTTTTT. Amino acids: CASSPTGHGELFF.

The genes are TRBV28 and TRBJ1-5, with D perhaps TRBD1 (6 bases). Trimming cost V 7 bases and J 7 bases, with 20 bases left between them. CDR3 size: 15 residues. Germline lookup yields CDR1 MDHEN and CDR2 SYDVKM. The CDR3 sequence: CASNSRGQARQPQHF. DNA for the CDR3: TGTGCCAGCAACTCCCGGGGGCAGGCACGCCAGCCCCAGCATTTT.

The V call is TRBV6-1, the J call TRBJ2-7; D unresolved. Germline values: CDR1 MNHNS, CDR2 SASEGT. V lost 7 bases and J lost 3, with 16 bases in between. This CDR3 region has 14 residues. In nucleotides, the CDR3 is TGTGCCAGCAACGGTGCACTTGGGATCTACGAGCAGTACTTC. Translated, it gives CASNGALGIYEQYF.

Details on this clone: Distinct nucleotide sequences in the sample also encode this CDR3. This rearrangement joins TRBV4-1 to TRBJ1-1, with a weak D call TRBD1 (6 bases). The V and J ends lost 1 base and 2 bases respectively, with 8 bases between them. This CDR3 is 14 amino acids long. Germline V CDR1 and CDR2: MGHRA, YSYEKL. For the CDR3, the DNA is TGCGCCAGCAGCCAAGCCGGGGGCAACACTGAAGCTTTCTTT. It is translated as CASSQAGGNTEAFF.

The V call is TRBV28, the J call TRBJ2-5, with D tentatively TRBD1 or TRBD2 (5 bases each). CDR1 is MDHEN, CDR2 SYDVKM, per germline. V was clipped by 2 bases and J by 6 bases, with 13 bases between them. This CDR3 has 14 amino acids. The CDR3 nucleotides read TGTGCCAGCAGTTTAAGAGGGGCCATAAAGACCCAGTACTTC. Translated, it gives CASSLRGAIKTQYF.

V and J are TRBV28 and TRBJ1-2, with D tentatively TRBD1 (5 bases). Germline V gene lookup returns CDR1 MDHEN and CDR2 SYDVKM. This CDR3 has 14 amino acids. Trimming took off 3 bases at V and 2 bases at J, with 10 bases between the two ends. The CDR3, as DNA: TGTGCCAGCAGTTTTGGACACCGCAACTATGGCTACACCTTC. It yields the protein CASSFGHRNYGYTF.

The chain recombines TRBV28 with TRBJ1-2; 8 bases match TRBD1. J lost 7 bases, V lost 6 bases, and 7 bases had no gene match. The CDR3 has 13 residues. Germline V gene sequence: CDR1 MDHEN, CDR2 SYDVKM. CDR3 coding DNA: TGTGCCAGCAGCGTGGACAGGGTTCGTGGCTACACCTTC. It encodes CASSVDRVRGYTF.

V and J are TRBV5-1 and TRBJ2-7; TRBD2 is a possible D gene (6 bases). This CDR3 spans 16 amino acids. V dropped 2 bases and J dropped 6 bases, with 21 bases sitting between them. Germline CDR1 is SGHRS and CDR2 is YFSETQ. The CDR3: CASSFRGSSNPLEQYF. The CDR3 DNA reads as TGCGCCAGCAGCTTTCGGGGGTCAAGTAATCCCCTCGAGCAGTACTTC.

The chain is built from TRBV18 and TRBJ1-1; possible D gene TRBD1, 6 bases. The V end lost 3 bases, the J end lost 4 bases, and 18 bases lay between the germline ends. The CDR3 covers 16 residues. Germline CDR1 and CDR2: KGHSH and LQKENI. The CDR3 DNA reads as TGTGCCAGCTCACCGGACCAACAGGGACGGGGCACTGAAGCTTTCTTT. It translates to CASSPDQQGRGTEAFF.

V usage is TRBV25-1 and J usage is TRBJ2-7; D remains ambiguous. Germline V gene sequence: CDR1 MGHDK, CDR2 SYGVNS. CDR3 size: 13 residues. Trimming took off 2 bases at V and 1 base at J, with 6 bases between the two ends. The CDR3 region is CASSEPTSYEQYF. The CDR3 nucleotides are TGTGCCAGCAGTGAACCCACTTCCTACGAGCAGTACTTC.

The J gene is TRBJ2-3, the V gene TRBV11-2, with 9 nucleotides matching TRBD1. V lost 5 bases to trimming and J lost 4 bases; unmatched junction nucleotides: 10. CDR1 is SGHAT, CDR2 FQNNGV, per germline. CDR3 length: 16 residues. The CDR3 DNA follows: TGTGCCAGCAGCCCGGCGGGGACAGGGCGCGCAGATACGCAGTATTTT. As protein: CASSPAGTGRADTQYF.

V usage is TRBV6-6 and J usage is TRBJ2-3; 11 nucleotides match TRBD1. The germline gives CDR1 MNHNY, CDR2 SVGAGI (reference sequence). CDR3 size: 15 residues. Germline trimming cut 0 bases from V and 4 bases from J; bases unmatched to any gene: 0. Here the CDR3 reads CASSYSGQGADTQYF. The CDR3, as DNA: TGTGCCAGCAGTTACTCGGGACAGGGGGCAGATACGCAGTATTTT.

The chain couples TRBV28 to TRBJ1-2, with D perhaps matching TRBD1 (5 bases). The germline V gene encodes CDR1 MDHEN and CDR2 SYDVKM. This CDR3 region has 16 residues. V dropped 5 bases and J dropped 5 bases, with 21 bases sitting between them. The DNA for the CDR3 is TGTGCCAGCAGTCCTCCTTGGGGGGTACTTGGGTATGGCTACACCTTC. Translation gives CASSPPWGVLGYGYTF.

The chain links TRBV5-1 to TRBJ1-2; 7 nucleotides match TRBD1. Looked up from germline, CDR1 is SGHRS and CDR2 is YFSETQ. The CDR3 extends over 15 amino acids. Trimming at V came to 4 bases and at J to 1 base, leaving 7 bases not matched to a gene. CDR3 bases: TGCGCCAGCAGCCCGGGACAGCCACTTAACTATGGCTACACCTTC. As protein: CASSPGQPLNYGYTF.

The chain carries TRBV5-4 and TRBJ2-3; tentatively, D is TRBD1 (5 bases). Germline loops: CDR1 SGHNT, CDR2 YYREEE (reference sequence). The V end lost 3 bases, the J end lost 0 bases, and 11 bases lay between the germline ends. The CDR3 extends over 15 amino acids. The CDR3: CASSSRTFSTDTQYF. The CDR3 region has the DNA TGTGCCAGCAGCTCCAGGACATTTAGCACAGATACGCAGTATTTT.

J is TRBJ2-1 and V is TRBV19; TRBD2 aligns across 10 bases. In germline, CDR1 is LNHDA, CDR2 SQIVND (reference sequence). The ends lost 2 bases at V and 7 bases at J; junction bases unmatched: 2. The CDR3 extends over 14 amino acids. CDR3 amino acids: CASSILAGVNEQFF. The CDR3 nucleotides are TGTGCCAGTAGTATACTAGCGGGAGTGAATGAGCAGTTCTTC.

The chain employs TRBV13 and TRBJ1-2; TRBD1 is a possible D gene (5 bases). Germline-derived CDR1 and CDR2 are PRHDT and FYEKMQ (reference sequence). The CDR3 length is 15 residues. The ends were cut back, 1 base at V and 4 bases at J, with 13 bases in the middle. CDR3 loop: CASSLVRGKSYGYTF. The CDR3 coding sequence is TGTGCCAGCAGCTTAGTGCGGGGGAAAAGCTATGGCTACACCTTC.

As concerns this clone: One end of the junction varies from germline; a read error may be responsible. The chain has TRBV6-1 and TRBJ1-1; D not resolved. From germline, CDR1 is MNHNS and CDR2 SASEGT. The CDR3 contains 12 residues. The CDR3 spells CASSERDTEAFF. The CDR3 coding sequence is TGTGCCAGCAGTGAAAGAGACACCGAAGCTTTCTTT.

This chain links TRBV5-1 with TRBJ1-2, with TRBD1 matching 7 bases. CDR3 length equals 15 residues. The germline gives CDR1 SGHRS, CDR2 YFSETQ. J was trimmed by 5 bases and V by 4 bases; bases with no gene match: 11. CDR3 DNA: TGCGCCAGCAGCCCCCAGGTAGGGGGACAGTATGGCTACACCTTC. Residues: CASSPQVGGQYGYTF.

The chain is built from TRBV6-1 and TRBJ2-6; D remains ambiguous. This CDR3 has 16 amino acids. Germline loops: CDR1 MNHNS, CDR2 SASEGT. The V end was cut by 1 base, the J end by 1 base, with 8 bases between. This CDR3 is CASSEGVASGANVLTF. CDR3 nucleotides: TGTGCCAGCAGTGAAGGGGTGGCGTCTGGGGCCAACGTCCTGACTTTC.

Concerning this clone: The identical CDR3 is also encoded by other nucleotide sequences in the sample. This sequence joins TRBV27 and TRBJ2-3; 9 nucleotides agree with TRBD2. Germline V gene data show CDR1 as MNHEY and CDR2 as SMNVEV (reference sequence). V was pared by 3 bases and J by 3 bases, with 4 bases of the junction left unmatched. CDR3 length: 15 amino acids. CDR3 nucleotide sequence: TGTGCCAGCAGTTTTATGACTAGCGGTACAGATACGCAGTATTTT. Its protein product is CASSFMTSGTDTQYF.

Here the CDR3 reads CASSLGGGYLPGELFF. CDR3 coding DNA: TGTGCCAGCAGCTTGGGAGGCGGCTACCTCCCCGGGGAGCTGTTTTTT. The gene calls are TRBV5-6 and TRBJ2-2; no clear D gene. Germline CDR1 and CDR2: SGHDT and YYEEEE. V lost 0 bases and J lost 6, with 15 bases in between. The CDR3 covers 16 residues.